One and the same sample provided the 13 T cell receptor beta chains below, sequenced in a study of T cell responses to AZD1222 COVID-19 vaccine. Sequencing was performed with immunoSEQ multiplex PCR; in TCRdb, only in-frame clones are kept and a portion is missing. The sample records over 110,000 clones, around 93% being singletons. The sequencing here drew on peripheral blood, taken on day 0 of AZD1222 vaccination. Receptor source: an adult in good health.

The chain is built from TRBV5-6 and TRBJ1-1, with 7 bases lining up with TRBD1. Germline loops: CDR1 SGHDT, CDR2 YYEEEE. CDR3 length: 15 residues. The J segment lost 0 bases and the V segment lost 5 bases, leaving 7 bases of the junction unmatched. CDR3 region: CASRRNRGVNTEAFF. The CDR3 region has the DNA TGTGCCAGCAGACGAAACAGGGGAGTGAACACTGAAGCTTTCTTT.

The V call is TRBV4-3, the J call TRBJ2-7; no definite D call. The CDR3 is 15 amino acids. Per the germline V gene, CDR1 is LGHNA and CDR2 is YSLEER. The V end was cut by 0 bases, the J end by 3 bases, with 12 bases between. The CDR3 sequence is CASSQDLSGRYEQYF. In DNA, the CDR3 is TGCGCCAGCAGCCAAGATCTGTCAGGCCGCTACGAGCAGTACTTC.

V and J are TRBV6-1 and TRBJ1-2; TRBD1 aligns across 8 bases. The CDR3 is 17 amino acids. The J segment lost 7 bases and the V segment lost 3 bases, leaving 16 bases of the junction unmatched. Germline V CDR1 and CDR2: MNHNS, SASEGT. The CDR3 spells CASSEEAGGWGWGGYTF. The CDR3, as DNA: TGTGCCAGCAGTGAGGAAGCAGGGGGCTGGGGGTGGGGTGGCTACACCTTC.

The chain couples TRBV15 to TRBJ2-5, with D unclear. CDR1 and CDR2 (germline): LNHNV, YYDKDF (reference sequence). The CDR3 totals 15 residues. Trimming took off 1 base at V and 9 bases at J, with 18 bases between the two ends. The DNA for the CDR3 is TGTGCCACCAGCAGAGTAGAGGCCCCCAAGATGGCCCAGTACTTC. Translation: CATSRVEAPKMAQYF.

V usage is TRBV18 and J usage is TRBJ2-1; unclear D gene. Between the trimmed V and J ends, which lost 3 bases and 8 bases, there was a span of 17 bases. CDR1 is KGHSH, CDR2 LQKENI, per germline. This CDR3 comprises 15 residues. CDR3 nucleotide sequence: TGTGCCAGCTCACCCAACTTGCAACCGTGGGATGAGCAGTTCTTC. Translated, it gives CASSPNLQPWDEQFF. Filled out from reference TRBV18 and TRBJ2-1, the complete variable domain reads NAGVMQNPRHLVRRRGQEARLRCSPMKGHSHVYWYRQLPEEGLKFMVYLQKENIIDESGMPKERFSAEFPKEGPSILRIQQVVRGDSAAYFCASSPNLQPWDEQFFGPGTRLTVL.

The rearrangement uses TRBV30 and TRBJ2-7; the D gene is possibly TRBD2 (6 bases). The CDR3 covers 12 residues. V dropped 2 bases and J dropped 5 bases, with 10 bases sitting between them. Germline CDR1 is GTSNPN and CDR2 is SVGIG (reference sequence). The CDR3 bases are TGTGCCTGGAGTCACGGGAGCCACGAGCAGTACTTC. The encoded protein is CAWSHGSHEQYF.

The V call is TRBV7-9, the J call TRBJ2-1, with a possible D match to TRBD2 (6 bases). The CDR3 sequence is 16 residues long. Looked up from germline, CDR1 is SEHNR and CDR2 is FQNEAQ (reference sequence). V was shortened by 1 base and J by 3 bases, with 13 bases between the two germline ends. CDR3 coding DNA: TGTGCCAGCAGCTTAGGTTCTAGCGCCTTCTACAATGAGCAGTTCTTC. Amino acids: CASSLGSSAFYNEQFF.

The chain couples TRBV7-6 to TRBJ2-1; TRBD2 matches at 12 bases. This CDR3 is 22 amino acids long. Trimming took 5 bases from V and 0 from J; bases not matched to a gene: 20. The germline CDR1 and CDR2 sequences are SGHVS and FNYEAQ. The DNA of the CDR3 is TGTGCCAGCAGCGCCTTCGGGACGGGGGGACTAGCGGGTAAGAGCTCCTACAATGAGCAGTTCTTC. Amino acids: CASSAFGTGGLAGKSSYNEQFF.

This chain joins TRBV2 and TRBJ2-5; D may correspond to TRBD1 or TRBD2 (5 bases each). The CDR3 contains 14 residues. V shed 7 bases and J shed 3 bases, with 15 bases lying between them. The germline V gene has CDR1 SNHLY and CDR2 FYNNEI. The CDR3 coding sequence is TGTGCCAGCACCCCCGGGGCAAGAAAAGAGACCCAGTACTTC. Protein: CASTPGARKETQYF. Using reference TRBV2 and TRBJ2-5 for the parts outside the CDR3, the full variable domain is EPEVTQTPSHQVTQMGQEVILRCVPISNHLYFYWYRQILGQKVEFLVSFYNNEISEKSEIFDDQFSVERPDGSNFTLKIRSTKLEDSAMYFCASTPGARKETQYFGPGTRLLVL.

The gene calls are TRBV27 and TRBJ1-1; D is possibly TRBD1 (6 bases). Germline V CDR1 and CDR2: MNHEY, SMNVEV (reference sequence). V shed 8 bases and J shed 8 bases, with 18 bases lying between them. This CDR3 spans 13 amino acids. This CDR3 is CASGQTPKQEAFF. In nucleotides, the CDR3 is TGTGCCAGCGGACAGACACCGAAACAAGAAGCTTTCTTT.

The chain employs TRBV6-2 or TRBV6-3 and TRBJ1-5, with D unclear. The V end lost 3 bases, the J end lost 5 bases, and 20 bases lay between the germline ends. CDR1 is MNHEY, CDR2 SVGEGT, per germline. CDR3 length equals 17 residues. CDR3 sequence (DNA): TGTGCCAGCAGTTATGGATTCGGTTTGCGGAACGATCAGCCCCAGCATTTT. This codes for CASSYGFGLRNDQPQHF.

This chain links TRBV9 with TRBJ1-2; D is possibly TRBD1 (5 bases). Germline lookup yields CDR1 SGDLS and CDR2 YYNGEE. With 3 bases removed from V and 0 bases from J, the gap between germline ends came to 9 bases. CDR3 length: 14 amino acids. In DNA, the CDR3 is TGTGCCAGCAGCGAAGGACATCCTAACTATGGCTACACCTTC. Protein product: CASSEGHPNYGYTF. Filled out from reference TRBV9 and TRBJ1-2, the complete variable domain reads DSGVTQTPKHLITATGQRVTLRCSPRSGDLSVYWYQQSLDQGLQFLIQYYNGEERAKGNILERFSAQQFPDLHSELNLSSLELGDSALYFCASSEGHPNYGYTFGSGTRLTVV.

This chain links TRBV11-2 with TRBJ2-5; D unclear. The germline V gene has CDR1 SGHAT and CDR2 FQNNGV. The V and J ends lost 5 bases and 5 bases respectively, with 9 bases between them. This CDR3 spans 12 amino acids. CDR3 protein: CASSKNRETQYF. The CDR3 region has the DNA TGTGCCAGCAGCAAGAATAGGGAGACCCAGTACTTC.